The 22 T cell receptor beta chains listed next were all sequenced from one sample in a study of shared clonotypes between healthy human individuals (dated by TCRdb to 2020 to 2022). Preparation of the library involved the immunoSEQ multiplex PCR assay. In TCRdb, the immuneACCESS table is reduced to in-frame sequences with V and J assigned. These tables do not hold every clone; where another copy was compared, an unresolved V gene accounts for under half, and the others remain unexplained. This sample gives 450,000 to 500,000 clones in total; approximately 82% of them show up just once. Approximately 12% of the sample is taken by the ten largest. Source material: PBMCs. The source is a woman aged 40 to 55 in good health. Some clones in this sample may be carry-over from other donors' samples.

V gene TRBV10-3 combines with J gene TRBJ2-2; 11 nucleotides match TRBD2. This CDR3 is 20 amino acids long. Looked up from germline, CDR1 is ENHRY and CDR2 is SYGVKD. The V and J ends lost 4 bases and 3 bases, in that order; junction bases with no gene match: 16. The CDR3 spells CAISGQLGLAVRGDTGELFF. DNA of the CDR3: TGTGCCATCAGTGGACAGCTGGGACTAGCGGTCAGAGGGGACACCGGGGAGCTGTTTTTT.

The chain links TRBV6-6 to TRBJ1-5; D perhaps matches TRBD1 (5 bases). Trimming left V 0 bases short and J 7 bases short, with 7 bases between. This CDR3 has 13 amino acids. CDR1 is MNHNY and CDR2 is SVGAGI in the germline V gene (reference sequence). The CDR3 sequence is CASSYSGDQPQHF. The CDR3 bases are TGTGCCAGCAGTTACTCAGGGGACCAGCCCCAGCATTTT.

In DNA, the CDR3 is TGCGCCAGCAGTCTTACCCTATACAGGGTACCGTACAATGAGCAGTTCTTC. Its protein is CASSLTLYRVPYNEQFF. The chain links TRBV23-1 to TRBJ2-1, with D maybe TRBD1 (6 bases). TRBV23-1 has ORF status, its function being uncertain. The CDR3 has 17 amino acids. Trimming took off 4 bases at V and 4 bases at J, with 20 bases between the two ends.

This clone was recorded at least ten times. This chain uses TRBV7-8 with TRBJ2-7; 9 bases align to TRBD2. CDR1 SGHVS and CDR2 FQNEAQ come from the germline V gene. J lost 1 base, V lost 5 bases, and 6 bases had no gene match. The CDR3 extends over 15 amino acids. CDR3 bases: TGTGCCAGCAGCCCGCGGGAGGGTGAGTCCTACGAGCAGTACTTC. Encoded protein: CASSPREGESYEQYF. Variable domain in full (rest from reference TRBV7-8 and TRBJ2-7): GAGVSQSPRYKVAKRGQDVALRCDPISGHVSLFWYQQALGQGPEFLTYFQNEAQLDKSGLPSDRFFAERPEGSVSTLKIQRTQQEDSAVYLCASSPREGESYEQYFGPGTRLTVT.

Ten or more counts support this clone. V usage is TRBV10-3 and J usage is TRBJ2-2; TRBD1 matches at 9 bases. Per germline, CDR1 ENHRY and CDR2 SYGVKD. This CDR3 contains 16 residues. The trim removed 4 bases at V and 6 bases at J, leaving 9 bases unmatched. This CDR3 reads CAISGTGGQGAGELFF. CDR3 nucleotide sequence: TGTGCCATCAGTGGCACGGGGGGACAGGGCGCCGGGGAGCTGTTTTTT.

To note about this clone: Given a far larger clone just one base away, this is likely a sequencing read error. The rearrangement joins TRBV5-4 to TRBJ2-7; 7 bases match TRBD2. The CDR3 totals 17 residues. Germline lookup yields CDR1 SGHNT and CDR2 YYREEE (reference sequence). The CDR3 DNA reads as TGTGCCAGCAGCTTGGGTGGCGTCGGGGGGAACCCCTACGAGCAGTGCTTC. This translates into CASSLGGVGGNPYEQCF.

The CDR3 loop reads CASTRTSRGPGELFF. DNA for the CDR3: TGCGCCAGCACGCGTACTAGCAGGGGGCCTGGGGAGCTGTTTTTT. The rearrangement joins TRBV23-1 to TRBJ2-2; 8 bases are shared with TRBD1. TRBV23-1 is sorted into the ORF group, with uncertain function. Trimming took 7 bases from V and 8 from J; bases not matched to a gene: 12. The CDR3 consists of 15 residues.

This clone showed up just a few times. V and J are TRBV27 and TRBJ1-1; tentatively, D is TRBD1 (6 bases). Germline V gene sequence: CDR1 MNHEY, CDR2 SMNVEV (reference sequence). This CDR3 is 13 amino acids long. The V end was cut by 2 bases, the J end by 4 bases, with 8 bases between. The CDR3 here is CASSLRGGTEAFF. As DNA, the CDR3 is TGTGCCAGCAGTTTAAGGGGGGGCACTGAAGCTTTCTTT.

For this clone: Other DNA sequences in this sample translate to the same CDR3. The V call is TRBV9, the J call TRBJ2-7, with TRBD2 matching over 14 bases. The CDR3 loop spans 15 amino acids. Germline values: CDR1 SGDLS, CDR2 YYNGEE. J was trimmed by 4 bases and V by 4 bases; bases with no gene match: 4. The CDR3 region is CASSPRTSGRYEQYF. The CDR3 DNA follows: TGTGCCAGCAGCCCCCGGACTAGCGGGAGGTACGAGCAGTACTTC.

J is TRBJ2-7 and V is TRBV27, with TRBD2 identical over 13 bases. Germline V gene data show CDR1 as MNHEY and CDR2 as SMNVEV (reference sequence). This CDR3 is 15 amino acids long. J gave up 10 bases and V 6 bases, and 12 bases lay outside the gene matches. CDR3 in amino acids: CASRPGGTSGKKQYF. CDR3 nucleotides: TGTGCCAGCAGACCTGGGGGGACTAGCGGGAAAAAACAGTACTTC.

The chain links TRBV14 to TRBJ2-7; TRBD1 agrees at 9 bases. The ends lost 5 bases at V and 2 bases at J; junction bases unmatched: 4. The CDR3 is 14 residues long. Germline CDR1 SGHDN, CDR2 FVKESK. This CDR3 reads CASSVRDRAYEQYF. Written as DNA, the CDR3 is TGTGCCAGCAGCGTCCGGGACAGGGCCTACGAGCAGTACTTC.

This clone was counted only a few times. CDR3 loop: CASTKASGRGGNNEQFF. CDR3 nucleotide sequence: TGTGCCAGCACCAAGGCTAGCGGGAGAGGCGGTAACAATGAGCAGTTCTTC. This rearrangement joins TRBV2 to TRBJ2-1, with 10 bases lining up with TRBD2. Germline CDR1 SNHLY, CDR2 FYNNEI. The CDR3 has 17 amino acids. Germline trimming cut 7 bases from V and 5 bases from J; bases unmatched to any gene: 14.

Note on this clone: The likely explanation is a read error, given a far larger clone one base away. This chain joins TRBV14 and TRBJ2-7, with TRBD1 matching 8 bases. This CDR3 has 15 residues. Germline V gene sequence: CDR1 SGHDN, CDR2 FVKESK. CDR3 loop: CTSSLDRGSSYEQYF. CDR3 nucleotide sequence: TGTACCAGCAGCCTAGACAGGGGAAGCTCCTACGAGCAGTACTTC.

A word on this clone: This CDR3 is also generated by other DNA sequences in the sample. The rearrangement joins TRBV19 to TRBJ2-2, with D perhaps matching TRBD1 or TRBD2 (5 bases each). Germline V gene sequence: CDR1 LNHDA, CDR2 SQIVND (reference sequence). The CDR3 contains 15 residues. V was trimmed by 1 base and J by 4 bases, leaving 10 bases between them. In DNA form, the CDR3 reads TGTGCCAGTAGTATAGGGGGCCGGGGCACCGGGGAGCTGTTTTTT. Protein: CASSIGGRGTGELFF.

J is TRBJ1-4 and V is TRBV18; 8 nucleotides agree with TRBD1. In germline, CDR1 is KGHSH, CDR2 LQKENI. J lost 7 bases, V lost 2 bases, and 3 bases had no gene match. This CDR3 region has 14 residues. The CDR3 region is CASSPRQGREKLFF. The DNA for the CDR3 is TGTGCCAGCTCACCAAGACAGGGGCGTGAAAAACTGTTTTTT.

As to this clone: Other DNA sequences in the same sample also yield this CDR3. CDR3 region: CASTWTSGGGYTQYF. The DNA of the CDR3 is TGTGCCAGTACCTGGACTAGCGGGGGTGGTTATACGCAGTATTTT. The chain is built from TRBV27 and TRBJ2-3; 13 bases fit TRBD2. Germline V gene lookup returns CDR1 MNHEY and CDR2 SMNVEV (reference sequence). This CDR3 spans 15 amino acids. V gave up 9 bases and J gave up 7 bases; unmatched junction bases: 10.

CDR3 in amino acids: CASSQGQGRNEQFF. CDR3 sequence (DNA): TGCGCCAGCAGCCAAGGACAGGGACGCAATGAGCAGTTCTTC. V gene TRBV4-1 combines with J gene TRBJ2-1; TRBD1 matches at 7 bases. Germline V lookup: CDR1 MGHRA, CDR2 YSYEKL. With 1 base clipped from V and 6 bases from J, the junction kept 3 bases outside the gene matches. The CDR3 is 14 amino acids.

The chain links TRBV6-6 to TRBJ1-1; 11 nucleotides line up with TRBD1. J gave up 4 bases and V 4 bases, and 8 bases lay outside the gene matches. Germline CDR1 is MNHNY and CDR2 is SVGAGI (reference sequence). This CDR3 has 16 amino acids. In DNA form, the CDR3 reads TGTGCCAGCAGTTCCCCCAGGGGACAGGGGGTCACTGAAGCTTTCTTT. It specifies CASSSPRGQGVTEAFF.

The rearrangement links TRBV28 to TRBJ2-4; maybe TRBD1 (5 bases). Germline CDR1 reads MDHEN; CDR2 reads SYDVKM. The CDR3 is 13 amino acids. Trimming cost V 6 bases and J 5 bases, with 11 bases left between them. The CDR3 loop is CASSLIGENIQYF. The CDR3 DNA reads as TGTGCCAGCAGCCTTATAGGGGAAAACATTCAGTACTTC.

This clone was counted at least ten times. CDR3 residues: CASSLVTGGFEQFF. The CDR3, as DNA: TGCGCCAGCAGCTTGGTGACAGGGGGCTTTGAGCAGTTCTTC. The chain combines TRBV5-1 with TRBJ2-1; 10 positions match TRBD1. Trimming cost V 0 bases and J 9 bases; bases outside gene matches: 3. Germline CDR1 reads SGHRS; CDR2 reads YFSETQ. The CDR3 length is 14 residues.

The count of this clone is one. The CDR3 DNA reads as TGTGCCAGCAGTTTATTCGGGACTGGCGAGACCCAGTACTTC. The encoded protein is CASSLFGTGETQYF. The rearrangement uses TRBV27 and TRBJ2-5, with TRBD2 as a possible D gene (6 bases). The CDR3 is made up of 14 amino acids. Germline lookup yields CDR1 MNHEY and CDR2 SMNVEV (reference sequence). The V and J ends lost 1 base and 5 bases respectively, with 11 bases between them.

The rearrangement joins TRBV30 to TRBJ2-7; D is undetermined. V was pared by 5 bases and J by 3 bases, with 11 bases between. The CDR3 contains 12 residues. Looked up from germline, CDR1 is GTSNPN and CDR2 is SVGIG (reference sequence). The CDR3 DNA sequence: TGTGCCTGGGCACTATACAACTACGAGCAGTACTTC. Protein product: CAWALYNYEQYF.